The next 8 T cell receptor beta chains were all read from a single sample in a study of T cells after posttransplantation cyclophosphamide. TCRdb's table, derived via immunoSEQ multiplex PCR, lists solely in-frame clones and lacks some. The table includes 20,000 or so clones, about 90% detected once. Busulfan-fludarabine conditioning, marrow transplant, and cyclophosphamide on days +3 and +4 were administered. The specimen comprised PBMCs, sampled after allogeneic stem cell transplant with posttransplant cyclophosphamide. These receptors came from a female patient in her 30s who received an allogeneic stem cell transplant from an unrelated donor, was CMV-positive, and had no GVHD. Some T cells may originate from the graft donor.

In nucleotides, the CDR3 is TGTGCCAGCGGCCTAGGTGACACCGGGGAGCTGTTTTTT. This encodes CASGLGDTGELFF. The V call is TRBV6-5, the J call TRBJ2-2; D call uncertain. The CDR3 runs to 13 residues. V lost 8 bases and J lost 3, with 10 bases in between. Germline V lookup: CDR1 MNHEY, CDR2 SVGAGI.

The V and J genes are TRBV6-1 and TRBJ2-7; TRBD2 matches 11 bases. This CDR3 is built from 14 residues. Germline lookup yields CDR1 MNHNS and CDR2 SASEGT. V was clipped by 5 bases and J by 1 base; unmatched bases: 1. The CDR3 bases are TGTGCCAGCAGTTGGACTAGCGGGTCCTACGAGCAGTACTTC. Encoded protein: CASSWTSGSYEQYF.

J is TRBJ2-3 and V is TRBV9; 7 nucleotides align to TRBD1. The germline V gene encodes CDR1 SGDLS and CDR2 YYNGEE. This CDR3 is built from 14 residues. V lost 0 bases, J lost 3 bases, and 1 base stayed unmatched. CDR3 protein: CASSVGRGTDTQYF. The CDR3 nucleotides read TGTGCCAGCAGCGTAGGCAGGGGGACAGATACGCAGTATTTT.

J is TRBJ2-5 and V is TRBV27; perhaps TRBD2 as D (5 bases). The ends were cut back, 3 bases at V and 0 bases at J, with 11 bases in the middle. The CDR3 consists of 15 residues. Germline CDR1 and CDR2: MNHEY and SMNVEV (reference sequence). This chain's CDR3 is CASSFQRMYQETQYF. The CDR3 nucleotides are TGTGCCAGCAGTTTTCAGCGGATGTACCAAGAGACCCAGTACTTC.

Points on this clone: Within the sample, other DNA sequences also encode this same CDR3. V usage is TRBV4-1 and J usage is TRBJ1-5, with a possible D match to TRBD1 (5 bases). In germline, CDR1 is MGHRA, CDR2 YSYEKL. V was shortened by 1 base and J by 8 bases, with 21 bases between the two germline ends. The CDR3 sequence is 17 residues long. CDR3 in amino acids: CASSQGRGSTGWKPQHF. The CDR3 bases are TGCGCCAGCAGCCAAGGGCGGGGGTCAACCGGATGGAAGCCCCAGCATTTT.

The chain uses TRBV4-1 and TRBJ2-2, with TRBD2 matching 7 bases. Germline V gene lookup returns CDR1 MGHRA and CDR2 YSYEKL. There are 17 residues in the CDR3. The J segment lost 7 bases and the V segment lost 5 bases, leaving 16 bases of the junction unmatched. The CDR3 is CASSRGRALALVGELFF. CDR3 DNA sequence: TGCGCCAGCAGCAGAGGGAGGGCACTAGCTTTGGTCGGGGAGCTGTTTTTT.

The chain has TRBV28 and TRBJ2-4; D perhaps matches TRBD2 (6 bases). CDR3 size: 15 residues. Trimming stripped 6 bases from V and 3 bases from J, with 15 bases between. The germline gives CDR1 MDHEN, CDR2 SYDVKM. The CDR3 here is CASSLGTGGKNIQYF. For the CDR3, the DNA is TGTGCCAGCAGCCTGGGGACTGGGGGCAAAAACATTCAGTACTTC.

The genes are TRBV29-1 and TRBJ2-7; 9 nucleotides align to TRBD1. Germline V gives CDR1 SQVTM, CDR2 ANQGSEA. The V and J ends lost 2 bases and 4 bases, in that order; junction bases with no gene match: 6. The CDR3 is 14 amino acids. The CDR3 protein is CSVEIQGAKYEQYF. The CDR3 nucleotides are TGCAGCGTTGAAATACAGGGGGCGAAATACGAGCAGTACTTC.